This T cell receptor (beta chain) was sequenced in a study of blood T cell repertoires in COVID-19. Germline V gives CDR1 GTSNPN, CDR2 SVGIG (reference sequence). V was shortened by 3 bases and J by 4 bases, with 10 bases between the two germline ends. This CDR3 spans 13 amino acids. The table came from immunoSEQ multiplex PCR; TCRdb's copy has only in-frame clones and leaves some out. The sample carries 250,000 to 350,000 clones, around 90% recorded once. This clone was found once. The V gene is TRBV30, the J gene TRBJ2-1, with D perhaps TRBD1 (6 bases). This clonotype was obtained from a woman between 50 and 59 years old who had recovered from COVID-19. Sequences were obtained from peripheral blood. This CDR3 is CAWSGQIYNEQFF. DNA for the CDR3: TGTGCCTGGAGCGGACAGATATACAATGAGCAGTTCTTC.